The entry that follows covers one T cell receptor beta chain sequence. This sample stems from a study of blood T cell repertoires in COVID-19. Study background: COVID-19 samples collected from the United States, Italy and Spain covered acute and convalescent phases.

The assay was immunoSEQ multiplex PCR, and TCRdb's table has in-frame clones only and misses some. The sample contains about 300,000 clones, just under 90% of which appear only once. The sequenced sample consisted of PBMCs or T cells enriched from blood (not recorded which). The source of this sequence is a woman aged 50 to 60 who had been exposed to COVID-19.

CDR3 sequence reads: CASSYRDRYGYTF. The CDR3 region has the DNA TGTGCCAGCAGTTACCGGGACAGATATGGCTACACCTTC. The rearrangement uses TRBV6-5 and TRBJ1-2; TRBD1 aligns across 7 bases. V shed 2 bases and J 5 bases; nucleotides not matched to a gene: 2. Germline lookup yields CDR1 MNHEY and CDR2 SVGAGI. CDR3 size: 13 residues.